This TCR beta chain was sequenced in a study of T cell responses to AZD1222 COVID-19 vaccine (dated by TCRdb to the early 2020s). Background on the whole study: AZD1222 recipients given second doses at about 4 weeks or at about 12 weeks were pooled, since spike-specific TCR depth and breadth were not found to differ between the two schedules. A total of just over 230 trial participants underwent TCR sequencing, of whom some 210 received two doses of AZD1222 and around 26 received two doses of the MenACWY control vaccine. Enrollment into the trials was organized by age into subgroups of 18-55, 56-69 and 70-plus years, and those subgroups contained roughly 150, 30 and 60 TCR-sequenced participants, respectively.

In regard to this clone: Its antigen specificity is not known. No per-base quality is available; no much larger clone lies one base away.

The sample's time point, from its label and the paper: baseline before first vaccination. Vaccinee samples were obtained from the UK trials COV001 and COV002, which included a single-blind randomized controlled phase 2/3 trial of AZD1222 (ChAdOx1 nCoV-19) in healthy adults. For TCRbeta chain sequencing, PBMC samples were collected from trial participants at day 0 and at day 28 after the second dose. General study outcomes and caveats: Because no day 14 peak-response samples were available, the repertoires could be characterized only after the peak T cell response. Conclusions about previously exposed vaccinees were limited because only six AZD1222 recipients were SARS-CoV-2 seropositive at baseline. Reportedly, almost half of the unique spike-specific TCRs recognized epitopes lying outside the regions that are mutated in the B.1.351 and B.1.1.7 variants. Participants were mostly white British and included more females than males, and it was suggested by the authors that clonal diversity may have been underestimated. After two AZD1222 doses, both the breadth and the depth of spike-specific TCRs were significantly higher than at day 0 and than in MenACWY recipients. The 56-69-year group was small, and its depth increase did not reach significance, likely because of low power. Vaccine-associated CD4 TCRs spanned the whole spike protein, with dominant responses in regions 160-218 and 743-854.

The CDR3 regions of human TCRbeta chains were analyzed by immunosequencing. Per the source publication's procedure: Repertoire TCRs were checked for matches against a reference library of SARS-CoV-2-specific TCRs that had been generated using the MIRA antigen-specificity platform. Breadth meant the fraction of unique TCRs that were SARS-CoV-2-associated, whereas depth meant the fraction of total T cells that were SARS-CoV-2-associated. Each spike-specific TCR was assigned to its reactive spike region and to a CD4 or CD8 class using the MIRA data. Log10-transformed breadth and depth values were compared by one-way ANOVA with Sidak's multiple comparisons tests. TCRdb stores this immuneACCESS table with in-frame sequences only. Part of the clones is absent; in the studies checked, under half of the shortfall reflects unresolved V genes, and no reason is known for the rest. Clone size and V and J calls were adopted from that table, with D and trimming inferred from the DNA. This sample has 100,000 to 130,000 clones in its table, and roughly 86% of those were observed once. 3% to 3.5% of the sample lies in the top ten.

This receptor was identified in an adult in good health. Here the sequenced sample was peripheral blood, taken on day 0 of AZD1222 vaccination.

The DNA reads TGTGCCAGCAGCTTAGATCGGGCAGCGGGGGATATCACAGATACGCAGTATTTT. Translated, it reads CASSLDRAAGDITDTQYF. This sequence uses TRBV11-2 and TRBJ2-3; the junction holds 8 bases that match TRBD2. From cysteine to phenylalanine, the CDR3 is 18 amino acids long. Left in the record is the CDR3 DNA by itself, 54 bases read in frame from the first base. CDR1 and CDR2, looked up from the germline V gene, are SGHAT and FQNNGV. Relative to germline, V is missing 0 bases and J is missing 2 bases, with 10 bases of the junction outside any gene match.